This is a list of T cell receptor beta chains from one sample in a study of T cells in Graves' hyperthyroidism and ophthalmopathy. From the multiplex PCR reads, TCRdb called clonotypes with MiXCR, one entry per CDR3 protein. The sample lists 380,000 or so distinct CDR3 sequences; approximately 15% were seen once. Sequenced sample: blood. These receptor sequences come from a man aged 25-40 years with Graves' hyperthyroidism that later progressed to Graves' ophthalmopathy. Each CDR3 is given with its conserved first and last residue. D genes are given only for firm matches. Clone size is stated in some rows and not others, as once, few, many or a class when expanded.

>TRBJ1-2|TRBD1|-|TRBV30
CAWSLQGNYGCTF
TGTGCCTGGAGTTTACAGGGGAACTATGGCTGCACCTTC
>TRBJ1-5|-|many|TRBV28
CASSLVSAAQPQHF
TGTGCCAGCAGTTTAGTGTCGGCGGCTCAGCCCCAGCATTTT
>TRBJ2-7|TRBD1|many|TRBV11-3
CASSARQGASREQYF
TGTGCCAGCAGCGCGCGACAGGGGGCTTCGAGAGAGCAGTACTTC
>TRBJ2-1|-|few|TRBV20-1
CSAPTHYNEQFF
TGCAGTGCACCGACTCACTACAATGAGCAGTTCTTC
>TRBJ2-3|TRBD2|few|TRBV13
CASSFISGGGRNTQYF
TGTGCCAGCAGCTTCATTAGCGGGGGGGGCAGGAATACGCAGTATTTT
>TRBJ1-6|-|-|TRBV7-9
CASSQEPPSGTPLHF
TGTGCCAGCAGCCAGGAACCCCCCTCAGGGACACCCCTCCACTTT
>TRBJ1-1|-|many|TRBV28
CASSIGFGDTEAFF
TGTGCCAGCAGTATCGGTTTTGGGGACACTGAAGCTTTCTTT
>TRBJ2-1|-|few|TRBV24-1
CATSDPRSAKGLYNEQFF
TGTGCCACCAGTGACCCCCGGTCAGCCAAGGGGCTCTACAATGAGCAGTTCTTC
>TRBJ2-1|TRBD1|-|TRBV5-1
CASSLAKGQGAVNEQFF
TGCGCCAGCAGCTTGGCAAAGGGACAGGGGGCGGTCAATGAGCAGTTCTTC
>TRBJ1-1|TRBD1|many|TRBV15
CATSPERQGASEAFF
TGTGCCACCAGCCCCGAGAGGCAGGGGGCTTCTGAAGCTTTCTTT
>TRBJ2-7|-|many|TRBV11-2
CASSNKRGDKVIPTSYEQYF
TGTGCCAGCAGCAATAAAAGGGGGGACAAGGTCATCCCCACCTCCTACGAGCAGTACTTC
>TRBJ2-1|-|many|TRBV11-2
CASNKPGRGYNEQFF
TGTGCCAGCAACAAACCGGGACGGGGATACAATGAGCAGTTCTTC
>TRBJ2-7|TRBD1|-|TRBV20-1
CSARGTGNTYEQYF
TGCAGTGCTAGAGGGACAGGGAATACCTACGAGCAGTACTTC
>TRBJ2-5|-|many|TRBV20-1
CSAPRNKGETQYF
TGCAGTGCTCCACGGAACAAGGGAGAGACCCAGTACTTC
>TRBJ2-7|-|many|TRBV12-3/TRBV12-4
CASSTFASGPNYEQYF
TGTGCCAGCAGCACCTTCGCGTCGGGCCCGAACTACGAGCAGTACTTC
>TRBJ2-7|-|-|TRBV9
CASSAQPVNTYEQYF
TGTGCCAGCAGCGCCCAGCCGGTGAATACCTACGAGCAGTACTTC
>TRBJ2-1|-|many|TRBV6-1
CASSEDRVLGQFF
TGTGCCAGCAGTGAAGACAGGGTTTTAGGGCAGTTCTTC
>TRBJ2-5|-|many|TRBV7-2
CASSLAGTSQETQYF
TGTGCCAGCAGCTTAGCCGGGACATCCCAAGAGACCCAGTACTTC
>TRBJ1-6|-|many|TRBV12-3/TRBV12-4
CASSLGQGSPLHF
TGTGCCAGCAGCCTTGGGCAGGGTTCACCCCTCCACTTT
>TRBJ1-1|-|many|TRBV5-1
CASSLYSRSDTEAFF
TGCGCCAGCAGCCTATACTCCCGATCAGACACTGAAGCTTTCTTT
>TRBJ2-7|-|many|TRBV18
CASSPVSYEQYF
TGTGCCAGCTCACCGGTCTCCTACGAGCAGTACTTC
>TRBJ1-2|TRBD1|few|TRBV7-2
CASSSARDSIYGYTF
TGTGCCAGCAGCTCGGCTCGGGACAGCATCTATGGCTACACCTTC
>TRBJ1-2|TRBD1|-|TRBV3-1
CTSGQDVGTAANYGYTF
TGTACCAGCGGCCAAGATGTCGGGACAGCTGCTAACTATGGCTACACCTTC
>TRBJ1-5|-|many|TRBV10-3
CASGGDSNQPQHF
TGTGCCAGCGGGGGGGATAGCAATCAGCCCCAGCATTTT
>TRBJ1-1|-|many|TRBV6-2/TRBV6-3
CASTPIEKNTEAFF
TGTGCCAGCACCCCAATCGAAAAGAACACTGAAGCTTTCTTT
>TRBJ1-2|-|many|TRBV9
CASSGQPPYGYTF
TGTGCCAGCAGCGGACAACCGCCGTATGGCTACACCTTC
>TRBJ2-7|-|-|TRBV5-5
CASSLELMSYEQYF
TGTGCCAGCAGCTTGGAACTGATGTCCTACGAGCAGTACTTC
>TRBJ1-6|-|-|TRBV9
CASSDLGRRGEDSPLHF
TGTGCCAGCAGCGACTTAGGACGCCGGGGAGAGGATTCACCCCTCCACTTT
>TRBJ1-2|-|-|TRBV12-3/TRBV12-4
CASSRQFHGYTF
TGTGCCAGCAGCAGACAGTTCCATGGCTACACCTTC
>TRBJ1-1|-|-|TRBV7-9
CASSPRRGANTEAFF
TGTGCCAGCAGCCCCCGAAGAGGCGCGAACACTGAAGCTTTCTTT
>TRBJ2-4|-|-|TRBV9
CASSVDTGYIQYF
TGTGCCAGCAGCGTAGACACAGGGTACATTCAGTACTTC
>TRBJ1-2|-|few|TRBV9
CASSVGGRLTYGYTF
TGTGCCAGCAGCGTAGGGGGGCGCCTCACCTATGGCTACACCTTC
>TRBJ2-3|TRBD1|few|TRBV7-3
CASSRYPGGADTQYF
TGTGCCAGCAGCCGCTACCCAGGGGGCGCGGATACGCAGTATTTT
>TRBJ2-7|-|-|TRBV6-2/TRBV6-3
CASAIGGLGQYF
TGTGCCAGCGCAATCGGGGGCCTAGGGCAGTACTTC
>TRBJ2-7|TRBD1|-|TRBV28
CASSLLRGTGGEQYF
TGTGCCAGCAGTTTATTACGCGGGACAGGGGGCGAGCAGTACTTC
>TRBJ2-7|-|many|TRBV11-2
CASSLDIGFTVPYEQYF
TGTGCCAGCAGCTTAGATATTGGGTTTACAGTCCCCTACGAGCAGTACTTC
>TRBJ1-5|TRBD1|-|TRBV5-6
CASSWTGSAGNQPQHF
TGTGCCAGCAGCTGGACAGGGAGTGCGGGCAATCAGCCCCAGCATTTT
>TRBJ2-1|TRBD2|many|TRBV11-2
CASSWTSGGPNEQFF
TGTGCCAGCAGCTGGACTAGCGGGGGGCCAAATGAGCAGTTCTTC
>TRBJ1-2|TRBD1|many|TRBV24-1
CATSDLETGYGYTF
TGTGCCACCAGTGATTTGGAGACAGGGTATGGCTACACCTTC
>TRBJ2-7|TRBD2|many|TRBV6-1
CASRGVYEQYF
TGTGCCAGCCGGGGGGTATACGAGCAGTACTTC
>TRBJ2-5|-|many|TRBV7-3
CASSPPPYRSRETQYF
TGTGCCAGCAGCCCCCCCCCCTATCGGTCAAGGGAGACCCAGTACTTC
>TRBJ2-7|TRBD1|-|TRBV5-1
CASSAGETGGVSEQYF
TGCGCCAGCAGCGCGGGAGAGACAGGGGGGGTTTCCGAGCAGTACTTC
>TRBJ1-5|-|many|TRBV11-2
CASSLDPGRLNQPQHF
TGTGCCAGCAGCTTAGATCCAGGGCGACTGAATCAGCCCCAGCATTTT
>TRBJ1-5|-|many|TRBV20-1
CSASSLEQGGQPQHF
TGCAGTGCTAGTAGTCTTGAACAGGGCGGTCAGCCCCAGCATTTT
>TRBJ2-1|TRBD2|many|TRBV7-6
CASSFAASGAGNEQFF
TGTGCCAGCAGCTTCGCGGCTAGCGGGGCCGGGAATGAGCAGTTCTTC
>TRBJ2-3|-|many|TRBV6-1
CASSDRRSTDTQYF
TGTGCCAGCAGTGACAGGAGGAGCACAGATACGCAGTATTTT
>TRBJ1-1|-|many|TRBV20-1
CSATPWGGVFTEAFF
TGCAGTGCTACCCCTTGGGGTGGGGTGTTCACTGAAGCTTTCTTT
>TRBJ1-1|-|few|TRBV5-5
CASRSDNTDAFF
TGTGCCAGCAGATCAGATAACACTGACGCTTTCTTT
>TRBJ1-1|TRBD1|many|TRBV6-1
CASSGGTGGLNTEAFF
TGTGCCAGCAGTGGCGGGACAGGGGGATTGAACACTGAAGCTTTCTTT
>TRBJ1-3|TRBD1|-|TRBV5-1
CASSAITGASGNTIYF
TGCGCCAGCAGCGCAATTACAGGGGCCTCCGGAAACACCATATATTTT
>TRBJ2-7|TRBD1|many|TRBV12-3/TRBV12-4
CASRGQGFTSYEQYF
TGTGCCAGCAGGGGACAGGGCTTTACCTCCTACGAGCAGTACTTC
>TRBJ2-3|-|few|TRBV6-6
CASSYSGGLKTDTQYF
TGTGCCAGCAGTTACTCGGGGGGCTTAAAGACAGATACGCAGTATTTT
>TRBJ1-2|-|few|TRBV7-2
CASSFIGRLDLSHYGYTF
TGTGCCAGCAGCTTTATTGGACGCCTGGACTTATCGCACTATGGCTACACCTTC
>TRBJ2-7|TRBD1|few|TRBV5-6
CASSPQLTDRVYEQYF
TGTGCCAGCAGCCCCCAACTTACAGACAGGGTGTACGAGCAGTACTTC
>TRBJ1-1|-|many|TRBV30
CAWNRPNTEAFF
TGTGCCTGGAACAGGCCGAACACTGAAGCTTTCTTT
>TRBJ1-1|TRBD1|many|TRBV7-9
CASSGTGGLNTEAFF
TGTGCCAGCAGCGGTACAGGGGGCCTGAACACTGAAGCTTTCTTT
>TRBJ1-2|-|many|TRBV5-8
CASSLGETYGYTF
TGTGCCAGCAGCTTGGGGGAAACCTATGGCTACACCTTC